The subject of this entry is one T cell receptor (beta chain). This sample stems from a study of blood T cell repertoires in COVID-19. Study details: Spain, Italy and the United States supplied samples that represented acute and convalescent COVID-19.

Profiling relied on immunoSEQ multiplex PCR, and the TCRdb table lists in-frame clones only, not all of them. The sample consists of 25,000 to 35,000 clones, about 84% of them appearing once. Deletions cut 7 bases from V and 2 bases from J, with 12 bases between. CDR3 length equals 14 residues. Looked up from germline, CDR1 is LNHDA and CDR2 is SQIVND (reference sequence). This chain joins TRBV19 and TRBJ1-3, with D unclear. This TCR came from an elderly woman with acute or convalescent COVID-19. The sequencing input was peripheral blood. Here the CDR3 DNA reads TGTGCCAGTACCCGGACTGTCACTGGAAACACCATATATTTT. Protein: CASTRTVTGNTIYF.